This TCR beta chain was obtained from a study of T cell responses to AZD1222 COVID-19 vaccine. Study findings and constraints: Seropositivity was recorded at baseline in only 5 or 6 AZD1222 recipients.

Germline V gene sequence: CDR1 MNHEY, CDR2 SVGAGI. CDR3 length: 12 amino acids. The V and J ends lost 8 bases and 8 bases respectively, with 15 bases between them. In its sample, this clone was seen once. The antigen remains undetermined. Here immunoSEQ multiplex PCR was the method, and the copy in TCRdb shows in-frame clones only, minus some. The sample carries some 140,000 clones, 75% to 95% recorded once. This receptor was obtained from an adult in good health. J is TRBJ1-2 and V is TRBV6-5, with D maybe TRBD1 (6 bases). The sequencing here drew on peripheral blood, taken on day 0 of AZD1222 vaccination. CDR3 in amino acids: CASGPMGGGYTF. The CDR3 nucleotides read TGTGCCAGCGGACCAATGGGGGGCGGCTACACCTTC.